The T cell receptor beta chain described here comes from a study of T cells in localized non-small cell lung cancer. Sequencing used immunoSEQ multiplex PCR; TCRdb keeps in-frame clones, though not all of them. The data show about 2,000 clones, with 15% to 20% seen just once and over 20% held by the top ten. Trimming stripped 7 bases from V and 4 bases from J, with 8 bases between. Germline V gene data show CDR1 as MGHDK and CDR2 as SYGVNS. This CDR3 spans 12 amino acids. The receptor comes from a female donor at least 60 years old with stage I squamous cell lung carcinoma. The sample in question was lung tumor tissue, obtained before any cancer treatment. The chain has TRBV25-1 and TRBJ2-1, with D tentatively TRBD1 (6 bases). DNA of the CDR3: TGTGCCAGCAAGGGGGAGTACAATGAGCAGTTCTTC. Its translation is CASKGEYNEQFF.